A selection of T cell receptor beta chains follows, all from one sample in a study of Tregs in tolerant kidney transplant recipients. The method was immunoSEQ multiplex PCR; TCRdb's version includes in-frame clones alone and lacks a portion of them. The repertoire includes 70,000 to 95,000 clones, around 93% of them detected once, and approximately 0.35% sits in the top ten. The source was Tregs from blood, collected before the transplant. Receptors were obtained from a human donor who received a combined kidney and bone marrow transplant. Each CDR3 is given with its conserved first and last residue. The D gene is left open where the match is weak. Rows may omit the clone size; those that give it use once, few, many or a size class.

D gene	V gene	clone size	J gene	CDR3 DNA	CDR3 protein
NA	TRBV10-3	NA	TRBJ1-5	TGTGCCACCCGGGACGGCCAGAGCCTTCAGCCCCAGCATTTT	CATRDGQSLQPQHF
NA	TRBV28	NA	TRBJ1-2	TGTGCCAGCAGTTCTTCATCGCCGCGGAATGGCTACACCTTC	CASSSSSPRNGYTF
TRBD1	TRBV28	NA	TRBJ1-2	TGTGCCAGCAGTCTACCCCGACAGGGTTACTATGGCTACACCTTC	CASSLPRQGYYGYTF
NA	TRBV2	NA	TRBJ1-4	TGTGCCAGCAAGATGGGCGCGACTAATGAAAAACTGTTTTTT	CASKMGATNEKLFF
NA	TRBV19	NA	TRBJ1-2	TGTGCCAGTAGACACCAGGGGAGCGGCTATGGCTACACCTTC	CASRHQGSGYGYTF
TRBD2	TRBV5-4	NA	TRBJ2-5	TGTGCCAGCAGCGGGAGACTAGCGGGAGTAGAGACCCAGTACTTC	CASSGRLAGVETQYF
NA	TRBV19	NA	TRBJ1-1	TGTGCCAGTAGGGGCGTGGGGGGGCGTGAAGCTTTCTTT	CASRGVGGREAFF
NA	TRBV19	NA	TRBJ2-2	TGTGCCAGTAGTATAGGCGGGACCGGCACCGGGGAGCTGTTTTTT	CASSIGGTGTGELFF
NA	TRBV28	NA	TRBJ2-7	TGTGCCAGCAGCAAAATGGACAGGGAGGGCTACGAGCAGTACTTC	CASSKMDREGYEQYF
TRBD2	TRBV9	NA	TRBJ2-7	TGTGCCAGCAGCGTAACTCCGGGACTAGCGGGAGTGGAGCAGTACTTC	CASSVTPGLAGVEQYF
NA	TRBV6-1	NA	TRBJ1-5	TGTGCCAGCAGTTCACAGATCCTTACTAATCAGCCCCAGCATTTT	CASSSQILTNQPQHF
NA	TRBV19	NA	TRBJ1-1	TGTGCCAGTAGTTTAGGACGGAATATGAACACTGAAGCTTTCTTT	CASSLGRNMNTEAFF
NA	TRBV19	NA	TRBJ2-1	TGTGCCAGTAGTATCGGCTGGAGCAATGAGCAGTTCTTC	CASSIGWSNEQFF
TRBD1	TRBV7-9	NA	TRBJ2-7	TGTGCCAGCGGTCGGGACAGTAACTACGAGCAGTACTTC	CASGRDSNYEQYF
TRBD2	TRBV4-2	once	TRBJ2-2	TGTGCCAGCAGCTACGGGACTAGCGGGGGCACCGGGGAGCTGTTTTTT	CASSYGTSGGTGELFF
NA	TRBV7-9	NA	TRBJ2-7	TGTGCCAGCAGCTTAGAGGGCCGCAGCTACGAGCAGTACTTC	CASSLEGRSYEQYF
TRBD1	TRBV7-3	NA	TRBJ2-7	TGTGCCAGCAGCTCGACAGGGGGCGCGTCCGAGCAGTACTTC	CASSSTGGASEQYF
NA	TRBV29-1	NA	TRBJ2-1	TGCAGCCACGTGGGCGGCGTAACATCCTACAATGAGCAGTTCTTC	CSHVGGVTSYNEQFF
NA	TRBV6-5	NA	TRBJ2-5	TGTGCCAGCAGGGAGGAAGAGACCCAGTACTTC	CASREEETQYF
NA	TRBV7-2	NA	TRBJ2-5	TGTGCCAGCACCCCGGGCCGGGGCGCACAAGAGACCCAGTACTTC	CASTPGRGAQETQYF
NA	TRBV5-1	NA	TRBJ2-7	TGCGCCAGCAAAGGGGAGTACGAGCAGTACTTC	CASKGEYEQYF
TRBD1	TRBV2	NA	TRBJ2-5	TGTGCCACCACCGGGACAGGGGAGAGAGAGCAGTACTTC	CATTGTGEREQYF
NA	TRBV6-5	NA	TRBJ1-1	TGTGCCAGCAGTTACGCGTCTTCGACTGAAGCTTTCTTT	CASSYASSTEAFF
TRBD1	TRBV5-1	once	TRBJ2-5	TGCGCCAGCAGCCAGCTCGGGACAGCTCACCAGACCCAGTACTTC	CASSQLGTAHQTQYF
NA	TRBV7-8	NA	TRBJ1-2	TGTGCCAGCAGCTTACAGGGTGGACCTAACTATGGCTACACCTTC	CASSLQGGPNYGYTF
NA	TRBV9	NA	TRBJ2-6	TGTGCCAGCAGCACGAGGGGGGTTGCTGGGGCCAACGTCCTGACTTTC	CASSTRGVAGANVLTF
NA	TRBV6-6	once	TRBJ2-1	TGTGCCGGCAGTCCGGAACGGGGCAACTACAATGAGCAGTTCTTC	CAGSPERGNYNEQFF
TRBD1	TRBV7-6	NA	TRBJ1-1	TGTGCCAGCACCGGGGACAGGGCCGACACTGAAGCTTTCTTT	CASTGDRADTEAFF
NA	TRBV15	once	TRBJ2-7	TGTGCCACCAGCAGAGATCCCGCAGGATTCCCCTACGAGCAGTACTTC	CATSRDPAGFPYEQYF
TRBD1	TRBV2	NA	TRBJ1-5	TGTGCCAGCAGGGGACAGGGGGTCCGCAATCAGCCCCAGCATTTT	CASRGQGVRNQPQHF
NA	TRBV5-1	NA	TRBJ2-5	TGCGCCAGCAGCTTGGAGGGGACCCAGGAGACCCAGTACTTC	CASSLEGTQETQYF
TRBD1	TRBV7-9	NA	TRBJ1-1	TGTGCCAGCAGAACAGGGGGCGCCCGGAACACTGAAGCTTTCTTT	CASRTGGARNTEAFF
NA	TRBV28	NA	TRBJ2-1	TGTGCCAGCAGTCACAATGAGCAGTTCTTC	CASSHNEQFF
TRBD2	TRBV7-7	once	TRBJ2-7	TGTGCCAGCAGCTTAACGGGGGGATCCTACGAGCAGTACTTC	CASSLTGGSYEQYF
NA	TRBV7-2	NA	TRBJ2-1	TGTGCCAGCAGCTTAGACGGGAGCTCCTACAATGAGCAGTTCTTC	CASSLDGSSYNEQFF
NA	TRBV6-5	NA	TRBJ2-3	TGTGCCAGCAGTTCAGCAGATACGCAGTATTTT	CASSSADTQYF
NA	TRBV19	once	TRBJ1-5	TGTGCCAGTAGTATGGGTCAGGGAAATCAGCCCCAGCATTTT	CASSMGQGNQPQHF
TRBD1	TRBV9	NA	TRBJ2-1	TGTGCCAGCAGCGGACAGGGTGACAGCAATGAGCAGTTCTTC	CASSGQGDSNEQFF